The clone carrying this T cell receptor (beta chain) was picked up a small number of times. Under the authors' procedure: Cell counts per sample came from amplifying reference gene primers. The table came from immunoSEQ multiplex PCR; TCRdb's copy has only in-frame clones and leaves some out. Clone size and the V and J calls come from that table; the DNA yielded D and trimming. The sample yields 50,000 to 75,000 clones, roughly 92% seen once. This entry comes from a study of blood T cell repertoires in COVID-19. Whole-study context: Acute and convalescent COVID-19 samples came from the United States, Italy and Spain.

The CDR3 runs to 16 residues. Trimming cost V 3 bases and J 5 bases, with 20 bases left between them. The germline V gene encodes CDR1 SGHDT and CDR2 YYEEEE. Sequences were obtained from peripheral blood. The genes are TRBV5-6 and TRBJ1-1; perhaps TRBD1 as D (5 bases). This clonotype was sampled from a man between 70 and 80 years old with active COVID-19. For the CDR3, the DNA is TGTGCCAGCAGCTCACCAGGGCGGGGGAAGGAGACTGAAGCTTTCTTT. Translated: CASSSPGRGKETEAFF. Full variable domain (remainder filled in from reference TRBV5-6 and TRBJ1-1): DAGVTQSPTHLIKTRGQQVTLRCSPKSGHDTVSWYQQALGQGPQFIFQYYEEEERQRGNFPDRFSGHQFPNYSSELNVNALLLGDSALYLCASSSPGRGKETEAFFGQGTRLTVV.